The subject of this entry is one T cell receptor (beta chain). The data stem from a study of technical replicates of blood from a few donors. Germline CDR1 is LGHNA and CDR2 is YNFKEQ. The CDR3 consists of 15 residues. J lost 15 bases, V lost 1 base, and 14 bases had no gene match. Only in-frame clones appear in the TCRdb table, and some are missing; sequencing was by immunoSEQ multiplex PCR. The profile covers tens of thousands of clones, with around 91% appearing a single time and approximately 0.34% taken by the ten largest. The sample was T cells isolated from PBMCs. This receptor was taken from a human donor in good health. Some clones in this sample may be carry-over from other donors' samples. The rearrangement joins TRBV4-2 to TRBJ2-1, with TRBD2 identical over 8 bases. The chain's CDR3 is CASSQVDLSGSTPFF. The CDR3, as DNA: TGTGCCAGCAGCCAAGTTGATCTGAGCGGGAGTACCCCGTTCTTC.